This passage covers 25 T cell receptor beta chains from one sample sequenced in a study of CD8+CD57+ T cells in acquired aplastic anemia. Genomic DNA provided the template from which TCR beta VDJ and CDR3 profiles were obtained. MiXCR, applied by TCRdb to the reads, yields one record per CDR3 protein. The sample contains around 250,000 distinct CDR3 sequences, around three fifths of which appear only once. Sequenced material: sorted CD4+, CD8+, or CD8+CD57+ T cells (not recorded which) from PBMCs. The receptors were sampled from a human donor with severe aplastic anemia or a healthy control (not recorded which).

This clonotype was picked up many times. The chain recombines TRBV4-1 with TRBJ1-1, with D uncertain. The CDR3 runs 12 residues. Germline lookup yields CDR1 MGHRA and CDR2 YSYEKL. V gave up 0 bases and J gave up 8 bases, with 7 bases separating them. The CDR3: CASSQESSEAFF. CDR3 DNA: TGCGCCAGCAGCCAAGAATCTTCAGAAGCTTTCTTT.

The chain links TRBV15 to TRBJ1-3, with D tentatively TRBD1 (6 bases). The CDR3 has 21 amino acids. Germline loops: CDR1 LNHNV, CDR2 YYDKDF (reference sequence). V lost 2 bases to trimming and J lost 0 bases, with 26 bases between them. CDR3 bases: TGTGCCACCAGCAGACTAAATCACGCTGGGCCTATACAGGGCTCTGGAAACACCATATATTTT. Residues: CATSRLNHAGPIQGSGNTIYF.

This clonotype was seen a handful of times. The gene calls are TRBV20-1 and TRBJ2-5; D may be TRBD1 (6 bases). This CDR3 is 16 amino acids long. Germline CDR1 is DFQATT and CDR2 is SNEGSKA (reference sequence). The V end was cut by 2 bases, the J end by 5 bases, with 21 bases between. CDR3 sequence (DNA): TGCAGTGCTAGATTGGCTGAAGGGGGAGCGGTGGAGACCCAGTACTTC. Encoded protein: CSARLAEGGAVETQYF.

The DNA of the CDR3 is TGCAGTGCTAGACCCTACAGGGGGGAAGTGTACGAGCAGTACTTC. Encoded protein: CSARPYRGEVYEQYF. J is TRBJ2-7 and V is TRBV20-1; 8 nucleotides align to TRBD1. Per germline, CDR1 DFQATT and CDR2 SNEGSKA (reference sequence). The CDR3 runs 15 residues. With 2 bases clipped from V and 4 bases from J, the junction kept 10 bases outside the gene matches.

This CDR3 reads CSARPLGRDVQPLHF. CDR3 in DNA: TGCAGTGCTAGACCTCTGGGGCGGGACGTGCAACCCCTCCACTTT. The chain joins TRBV20-1 to TRBJ1-6, with D perhaps matching TRBD1 (5 bases). Looked up from germline, CDR1 is DFQATT and CDR2 is SNEGSKA (reference sequence). This CDR3 is 15 amino acids long. Between the trimmed V and J ends, which lost 2 bases and 12 bases, there was a span of 20 bases.

This sequence joins TRBV7-8 and TRBJ1-1; maybe TRBD1 (5 bases). The CDR3 sequence is 17 residues long. Looked up from germline, CDR1 is SGHVS and CDR2 is FQNEAQ. Trimming pared 2 bases from V and 0 bases from J, leaving 16 bases between. This CDR3 is CASSLYDRGRMNTEAFF. CDR3 in DNA: TGTGCCAGCAGCTTATACGACCGGGGCCGGATGAACACTGAAGCTTTCTTT.

This clonotype has a count of ten or more. The chain has TRBV7-9 and TRBJ2-3; 7 nucleotides align to TRBD2. Losses at the gene ends were 2 bases for V and 3 bases for J; bases not matched to a gene: 8. The CDR3 loop spans 16 amino acids. Per germline, CDR1 SEHNR and CDR2 FQNEAQ (reference sequence). Here the CDR3 reads CASSLIAGGTTDTQYF. CDR3 bases: TGTGCCAGCAGCTTAATTGCCGGGGGGACGACAGATACGCAGTATTTT.

V usage is TRBV12-3 or TRBV12-4 and J usage is TRBJ2-2; D is uncertain. Trimming removed 0 bases at V and 11 bases at J, with 19 bases between. The CDR3 runs to 16 residues. The CDR3 bases are TGTGCCAGCAGTTTAGCGCAGTGGAGCTCCTACAATGAGCTGTTTTTT. Translating it yields CASSLAQWSSYNELFF.

CDR3 amino acids: CASSSASGGGQETQYF. CDR3 bases: TGTGCCAGCAGCTCGGCTAGCGGGGGGGGTCAAGAGACCCAGTACTTC. The chain recombines TRBV7-8 with TRBJ2-5; 12 bases fit TRBD2. Germline trimming cut 4 bases from V and 2 bases from J; bases unmatched to any gene: 5. The CDR3 consists of 16 residues. In germline, CDR1 is SGHVS, CDR2 FQNEAQ.

This clonotype was picked up many times. J is TRBJ2-7 and V is TRBV2, with 7 bases that match TRBD1. Germline V CDR1 and CDR2: SNHLY, FYNNEI. V lost 1 base and J lost 5; bases outside the gene matches: 5. The CDR3 has 14 residues. In nucleotides, the CDR3 is TGTGCCAGCAGTGAAGAGAGGGGGCTCGACGAGCAGTACTTC. Residues: CASSEERGLDEQYF.

At least ten counts were recorded for this clonotype. The rearrangement joins TRBV20-1 to TRBJ2-5, with D tentatively TRBD2 (5 bases). Germline CDR1 reads DFQATT; CDR2 reads SNEGSKA (reference sequence). The CDR3 consists of 13 residues. Trimming removed 3 bases from V and 2 bases from J, with 10 bases in between. DNA of the CDR3: TGCAGTGCTAGGACGGACTGGCAAGAGACCCAGTACTTC. Translation gives CSARTDWQETQYF.

In DNA, the CDR3 is TGTGCCATCAGCTGGACTAGCGGGGTTCACTACGAGCAGTACTTC. As protein: CAISWTSGVHYEQYF. V is TRBV10-3 and J is TRBJ2-7; TRBD2 matches 12 bases. The CDR3 runs to 15 residues. The germline V gene has CDR1 ENHRY and CDR2 SYGVKD. Trimming cost V 6 bases and J 3 bases; bases outside gene matches: 6.

J is TRBJ1-6 and V is TRBV20-1, with 7 bases aligning to TRBD1. V shed 4 bases, J shed 6 bases, and the junction held 9 bases outside the gene matches. The CDR3 sequence is 15 residues long. CDR1 and CDR2 from the germline V gene are DFQATT and SNEGSKA (reference sequence). This chain's CDR3 is CSATVTRDSNSPLHF. The CDR3 region has the DNA TGCAGTGCTACCGTCACCCGGGACAGTAATTCACCCCTCCACTTT.

This rearrangement joins TRBV10-3 to TRBJ2-7, with D tentatively TRBD1 or TRBD2 (5 bases each). The CDR3 runs to 15 residues. CDR1 and CDR2 (germline): ENHRY, SYGVKD. With 1 base removed from V and 0 bases from J, the gap between germline ends came to 10 bases. The CDR3 reads CAISELTGPSYEQYF. DNA for the CDR3: TGTGCCATCAGTGAGTTGACGGGGCCCTCCTACGAGCAGTACTTC.

To note about this clonotype: At one boundary the junction diverges from the germline segment, which might be a read error. The rearrangement uses TRBV7-9 and TRBJ1-5; a weak D match, TRBD1 (5 bases). The CDR3 contains 19 residues. Germline V CDR1 and CDR2: SEHNR, FQNEAQ (reference sequence). CDR3 region: CTSSSASLDSQGPGQPQHF. CDR3 DNA sequence: TGTACCAGCAGCTCGGCCTCCCTCGACTCTCAGGGCCCGGGACAGCCCCAGCATTTT.

This clonotype was recorded many times. This sequence joins TRBV2 and TRBJ2-7; possibly TRBD2 for D (5 bases). Germline lookup yields CDR1 SNHLY and CDR2 FYNNEI. This CDR3 has 13 residues. V was clipped by 5 bases and J by 0 bases, with 8 bases between them. The CDR3 here is CASSPGTSYEQYF. CDR3 nucleotide sequence: TGTGCCAGCAGTCCGGGAACCTCCTACGAGCAGTACTTC.

This clonotype was seen more than once but under ten times. V and J are TRBV15 and TRBJ2-6; D ambiguous. The CDR3 is 15 residues long. The germline CDR1 and CDR2 sequences are LNHNV and YYDKDF (reference sequence). With 0 bases removed from V and 1 base from J, the gap between germline ends came to 4 bases. In DNA, the CDR3 is TGTGCCACCAGCAGAGATGGGTCTGGGGCCAACGTCCTGACTTTC. Its translation: CATSRDGSGANVLTF.

In regard to this clonotype: Possible read error: a much larger clone is one base away. V gene TRBV10-3 combines with J gene TRBJ2-5; possible D gene TRBD2, 6 bases. V gave up 5 bases and J gave up 5 bases, with 15 bases separating them. Germline V gene data show CDR1 as ENHRY and CDR2 as SYGVKD. The CDR3 runs to 14 residues. The CDR3 loop reads CAISYGGSRETQYF. The CDR3 nucleotides are TGTGCCATCAGTTACGGGGGTTCGAGGGAGACCCAGTACTTC.

The chain recombines TRBV7-2 with TRBJ2-3; D gene ambiguous. Germline V gives CDR1 SGHTA, CDR2 FQGNSA. This CDR3 contains 17 residues. Trimming cost V 4 bases and J 5 bases, with 22 bases left between them. DNA of the CDR3: TGTGCCAGCAGCTCCTTAGGTAGCCTTGCGGCAGAAGATACGCAGTATTTT. It is translated as CASSSLGSLAAEDTQYF.

J is TRBJ2-5 and V is TRBV7-6; the match to TRBD1 covers 10 bases. Germline CDR1 SGHVS, CDR2 FNYEAQ. V was clipped by 5 bases and J by 4 bases; unmatched bases: 7. The CDR3 has 15 residues. CDR3 DNA sequence: TGTGCCAGCAGCATCGGACAGGGGGAAGGAGAGACCCAGTACTTC. Encoded protein: CASSIGQGEGETQYF.

This sequence joins TRBV5-4 and TRBJ2-1, with 9 nucleotides matching TRBD2. CDR3 size: 15 residues. The V segment lost 4 bases and the J segment 9 bases; nucleotides outside the gene matches: 11. CDR1 and CDR2 (germline): SGHNT, YYREEE (reference sequence). The CDR3 loop reads CASSQTSSGIPEQFF. The CDR3 DNA follows: TGTGCCAGCAGCCAGACGTCTAGCGGGATCCCTGAGCAGTTCTTC.

As concerns this clonotype: Its ends do not fully match the called genes, so a read error is possible. The CDR3 DNA sequence: TGTGCTAGCAGCTCCGACAGGGTAGGGGAGACCCAGTACTTC. The encoded protein is CASSSDRVGETQYF. This rearrangement joins TRBV7-7 to TRBJ2-5; 7 bases map to TRBD1. This CDR3 has 14 amino acids. Germline CDR1 and CDR2: SSHAT and FNYEAQ (reference sequence).

This clonotype was picked up many times. The V call is TRBV6-5, the J call TRBJ1-2; D uncertain. Trimming took 2 bases from V and 8 from J, leaving 12 bases between them. The CDR3 totals 13 residues. Germline CDR1 MNHEY, CDR2 SVGAGI. CDR3: CASSYAEVGGYTF. The CDR3 region has the DNA TGTGCCAGCAGTTACGCTGAAGTCGGGGGCTACACCTTC.

At least ten counts were recorded for this clonotype. The V call is TRBV12-3 or TRBV12-4, the J call TRBJ1-3; no clear D. The CDR3 totals 16 residues. Deletions cut 5 bases from V and 0 bases from J, with 14 bases between. This chain's CDR3 is CASSRSGRYSGNTIYF. In DNA form, the CDR3 reads TGTGCCAGCAGTCGTTCGGGCAGATACTCTGGAAACACCATATATTTT.

CDR3 sequence reads: CASSRRTGGTYEQYF. In DNA, the CDR3 is TGTGCCAGCAGTCGGAGAACAGGTGGAACCTACGAGCAGTACTTC. The chain is built from TRBV11-1 and TRBJ2-7; D perhaps matches TRBD1 (5 bases). The CDR3 sequence is 15 residues long. Trimming left V 6 bases short and J 2 bases short, with 17 bases between. Germline V gene lookup returns CDR1 SGHAT and CDR2 FQDESV (reference sequence). Together with reference TRBV11-1 and TRBJ2-7, the CDR3 gives the full variable domain: EAEVAQSPRYKITEKSQAVAFWCDPISGHATLYWYRQILGQGPELLVQFQDESVVDDSQLPKDRFSAERLKGVDSTLKIQPAELGDSAMYLCASSRRTGGTYEQYFGPGTRLTVT.